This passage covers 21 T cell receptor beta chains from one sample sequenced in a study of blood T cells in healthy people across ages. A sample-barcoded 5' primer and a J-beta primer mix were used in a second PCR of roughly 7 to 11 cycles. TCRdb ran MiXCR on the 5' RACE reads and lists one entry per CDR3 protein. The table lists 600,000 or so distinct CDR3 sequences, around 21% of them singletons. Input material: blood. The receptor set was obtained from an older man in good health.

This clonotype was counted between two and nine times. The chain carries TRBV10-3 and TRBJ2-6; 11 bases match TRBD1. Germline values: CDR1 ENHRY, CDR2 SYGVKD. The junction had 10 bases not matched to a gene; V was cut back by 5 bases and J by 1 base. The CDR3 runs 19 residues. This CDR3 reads CAISPGQGALESGANVLTF. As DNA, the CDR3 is TGTGCCATCAGTCCCGGACAGGGGGCTTTAGAGTCTGGGGCCAACGTCCTGACTTTC.

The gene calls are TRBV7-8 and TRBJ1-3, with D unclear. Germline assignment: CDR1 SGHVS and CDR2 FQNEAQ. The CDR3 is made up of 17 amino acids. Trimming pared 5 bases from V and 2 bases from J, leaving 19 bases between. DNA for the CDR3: TGTGCCAGCAGCCTCAAAATAATGTGGACCACTGGAAACACCATATATTTT. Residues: CASSLKIMWTTGNTIYF.

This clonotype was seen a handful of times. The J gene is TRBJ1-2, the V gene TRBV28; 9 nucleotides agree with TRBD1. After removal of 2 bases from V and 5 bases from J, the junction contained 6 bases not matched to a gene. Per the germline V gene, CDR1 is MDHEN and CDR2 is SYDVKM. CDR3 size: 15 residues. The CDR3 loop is CASSLEGGQGYGYTF. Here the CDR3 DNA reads TGTGCCAGCAGTTTAGAAGGAGGACAGGGGTATGGCTACACCTTC.

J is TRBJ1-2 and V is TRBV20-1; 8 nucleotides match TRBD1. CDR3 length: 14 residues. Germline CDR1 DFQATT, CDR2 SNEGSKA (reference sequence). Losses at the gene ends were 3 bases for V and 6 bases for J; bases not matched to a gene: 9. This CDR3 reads CSASIRQGSDGYTF. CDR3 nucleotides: TGCAGTGCTAGCATACGACAGGGGTCCGATGGCTACACCTTC.

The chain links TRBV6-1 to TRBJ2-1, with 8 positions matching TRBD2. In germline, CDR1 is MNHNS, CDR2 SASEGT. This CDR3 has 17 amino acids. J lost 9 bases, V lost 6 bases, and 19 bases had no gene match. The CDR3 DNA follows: TGTGCCAGCAGATCCACTAGCGGAAGGAAGGGTACAGGTGAGCAGTTCTTC. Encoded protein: CASRSTSGRKGTGEQFF.

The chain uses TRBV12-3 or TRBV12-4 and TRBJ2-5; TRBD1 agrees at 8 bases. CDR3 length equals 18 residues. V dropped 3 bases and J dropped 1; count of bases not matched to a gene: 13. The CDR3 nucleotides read TGTGCCAGCAGTTTGGATCAGGGGGCTGCGATGGGCCAAGAGACCCAGTACTTC. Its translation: CASSLDQGAAMGQETQYF.

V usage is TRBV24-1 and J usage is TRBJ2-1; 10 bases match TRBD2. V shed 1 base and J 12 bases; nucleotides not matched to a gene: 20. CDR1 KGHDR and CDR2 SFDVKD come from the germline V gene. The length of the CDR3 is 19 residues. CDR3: CATSDLSASGSGSGGVQFF. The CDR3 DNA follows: TGTGCCACCAGTGATTTATCGGCTAGCGGGAGTGGAAGCGGTGGTGTGCAGTTCTTC.

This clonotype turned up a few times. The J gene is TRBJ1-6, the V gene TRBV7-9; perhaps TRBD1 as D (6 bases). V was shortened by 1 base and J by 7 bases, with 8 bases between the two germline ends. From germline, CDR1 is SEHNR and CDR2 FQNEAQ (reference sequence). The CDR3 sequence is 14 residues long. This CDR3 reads CASSLVTGNSPLHF. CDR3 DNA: TGTGCCAGCAGCTTAGTGACAGGAAATTCACCCCTCCACTTT. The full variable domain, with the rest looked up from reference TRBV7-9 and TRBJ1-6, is DTGVSQNPRHKITKRGQNVTFRCDPISEHNRLYWYRQTLGQGPEFLTYFQNEAQLEKSRLLSDRFSAERPKGSFSTLEIQRTEQGDSAMYLCASSLVTGNSPLHFGNGTRLTVT.

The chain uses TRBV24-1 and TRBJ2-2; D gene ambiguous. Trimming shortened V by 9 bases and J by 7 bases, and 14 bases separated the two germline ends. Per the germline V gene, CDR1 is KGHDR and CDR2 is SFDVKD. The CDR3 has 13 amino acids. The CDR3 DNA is TGTGCCACCGGCGGACCTCCAGGCGGGGAGCTGTTTTTT. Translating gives CATGGPPGGELFF.

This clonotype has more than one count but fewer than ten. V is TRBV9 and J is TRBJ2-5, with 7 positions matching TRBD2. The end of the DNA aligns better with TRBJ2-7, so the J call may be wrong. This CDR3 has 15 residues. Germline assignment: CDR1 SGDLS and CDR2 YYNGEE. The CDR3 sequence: CASSGRGDYQYEQYF. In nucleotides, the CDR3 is TGTGCCAGCAGCGGGCGAGGGGACTACCAATACGAGCAGTACTTC.

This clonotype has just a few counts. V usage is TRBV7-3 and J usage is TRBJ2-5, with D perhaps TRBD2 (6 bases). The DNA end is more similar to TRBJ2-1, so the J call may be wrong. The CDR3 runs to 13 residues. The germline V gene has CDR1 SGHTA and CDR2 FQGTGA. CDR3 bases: TGTGCCAGCACCCTGGCTAGCGCCAATGAGCAGTTCTTC. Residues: CASTLASANEQFF.

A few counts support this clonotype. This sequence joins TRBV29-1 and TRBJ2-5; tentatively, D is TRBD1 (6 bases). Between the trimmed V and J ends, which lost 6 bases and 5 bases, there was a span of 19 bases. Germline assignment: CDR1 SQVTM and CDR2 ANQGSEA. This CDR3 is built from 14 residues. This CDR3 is CSVQLRTVVETQYF. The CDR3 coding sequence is TGCAGCGTCCAACTCAGGACAGTTGTGGAGACCCAGTACTTC.

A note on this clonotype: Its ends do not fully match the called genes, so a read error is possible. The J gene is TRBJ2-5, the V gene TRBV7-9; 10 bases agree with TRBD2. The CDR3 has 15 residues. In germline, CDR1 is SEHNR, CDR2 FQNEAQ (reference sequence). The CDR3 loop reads CAGSFRPSGSETQYF. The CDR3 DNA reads TGTGCCGGCAGCTTCCGCCCTAGCGGGAGTGAGACCCAGTACTTC.

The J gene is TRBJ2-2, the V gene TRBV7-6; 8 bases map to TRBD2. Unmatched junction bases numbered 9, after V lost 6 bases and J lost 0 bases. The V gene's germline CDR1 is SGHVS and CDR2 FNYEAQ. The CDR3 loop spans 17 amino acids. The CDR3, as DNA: TGTGCCAGCAGTCTGCATCTAGCGGGTGCGAACACCGGGGAGCTGTTTTTT. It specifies CASSLHLAGANTGELFF.

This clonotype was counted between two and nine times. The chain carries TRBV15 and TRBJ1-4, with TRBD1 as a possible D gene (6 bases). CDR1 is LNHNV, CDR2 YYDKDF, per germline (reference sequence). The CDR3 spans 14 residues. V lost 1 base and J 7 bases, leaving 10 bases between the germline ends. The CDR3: CATSRGPGAEKLFF. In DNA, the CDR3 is TGTGCCACCAGCAGAGGGCCAGGGGCTGAAAAACTGTTTTTT.

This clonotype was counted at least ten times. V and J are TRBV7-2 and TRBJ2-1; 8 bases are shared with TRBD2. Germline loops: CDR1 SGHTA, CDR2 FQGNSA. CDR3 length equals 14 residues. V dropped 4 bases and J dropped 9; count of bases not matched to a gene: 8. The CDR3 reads CASSSGLVVGEQFF. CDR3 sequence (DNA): TGTGCCAGCAGCTCGGGACTAGTCGTGGGTGAGCAGTTCTTC.

In DNA form, the CDR3 reads TGTGCCAGCAGCCTCCTCGGGGGGGGGAAACCCACCCAAGAGACCCAGTACTTC. This gives the protein CASSLLGGGKPTQETQYF. The chain combines TRBV28 with TRBJ2-5; TRBD2 matches at 8 bases. The CDR3 runs 18 residues. Germline V gene sequence: CDR1 MDHEN, CDR2 SYDVKM. V lost 6 bases to trimming and J lost 1 base; unmatched junction nucleotides: 16.

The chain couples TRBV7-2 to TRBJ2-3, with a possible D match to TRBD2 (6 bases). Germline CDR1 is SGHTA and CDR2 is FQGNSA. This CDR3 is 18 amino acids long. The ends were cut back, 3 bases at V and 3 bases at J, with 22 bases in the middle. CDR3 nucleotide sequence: TGTGCCAGCAGCTTTTCCCTAGCTTATGCGGGAAAGACAGATACGCAGTATTTT. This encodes CASSFSLAYAGKTDTQYF.

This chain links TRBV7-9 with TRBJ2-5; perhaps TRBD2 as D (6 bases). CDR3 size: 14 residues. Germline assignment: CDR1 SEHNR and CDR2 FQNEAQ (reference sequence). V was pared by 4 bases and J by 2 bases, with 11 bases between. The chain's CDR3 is CASSSPGAQETQYF. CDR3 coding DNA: TGTGCCAGCAGCTCCCCGGGAGCACAAGAGACCCAGTACTTC.

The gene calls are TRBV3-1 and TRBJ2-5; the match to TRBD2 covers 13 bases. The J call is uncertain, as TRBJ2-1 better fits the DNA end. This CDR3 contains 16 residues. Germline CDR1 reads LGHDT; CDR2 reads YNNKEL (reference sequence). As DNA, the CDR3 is TGTGCCAGCAGCGCTAGAACTAGCGGGAGGGCCGATGAGCAGTTCTTC. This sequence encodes CASSARTSGRADEQFF.

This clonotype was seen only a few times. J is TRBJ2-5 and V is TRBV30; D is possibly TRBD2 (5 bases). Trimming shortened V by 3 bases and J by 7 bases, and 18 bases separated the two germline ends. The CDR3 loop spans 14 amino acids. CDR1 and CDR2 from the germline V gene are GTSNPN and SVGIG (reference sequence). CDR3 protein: CAWRVAGGRGTQYF. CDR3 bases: TGTGCCTGGAGAGTGGCAGGAGGCCGGGGGACCCAGTACTTC.